These T cell receptor beta chains were read from a single sample in a study of OX40 agonist ivuxolimab in advanced cancers. Profiling relied on immunoSEQ multiplex PCR, and the TCRdb table lists in-frame clones only, not all of them. Here the sample spans over 20,000 clones, about 76% being singletons. This sample comprised CD4+ or CD8+ T cells sorted from blood, obtained in a trial of the OX40 agonist ivuxolimab. These receptors were obtained from an adult with an advanced solid tumor such as melanoma, head and neck, liver or kidney cancer. Each CDR3 is given with its conserved first and last residue. Fields, in order: clone size, V gene, D gene, J gene, CDR3 protein, CDR3 DNA. The D gene is left open where the match is weak. Expanded clones get a size class; other rows say once, few or many, or leave the size out.

clone size: once; V gene: TRBV28; D gene: TRBD1; J gene: TRBJ1-3; CDR3 protein: CASSPGGNSGNTIYF; CDR3 DNA: TGTGCCAGCAGTCCAGGGGGGAACTCTGGAAACACCATATATTTT
clone size: -; V gene: TRBV7-7; D gene: -; J gene: TRBJ2-1; CDR3 protein: CASSLGISRWDNEQFF; CDR3 DNA: TGTGCTAGCAGCTTGGGTATCAGCCGGTGGGACAATGAGCAGTTCTTC
clone size: many; V gene: TRBV7-9; D gene: -; J gene: TRBJ1-4; CDR3 protein: CASSRGPSTNEKLFF; CDR3 DNA: TGTGCCAGCAGCAGGGGTCCCTCAACTAATGAAAAACTGTTTTTT
clone size: -; V gene: TRBV4-3; D gene: TRBD1; J gene: TRBJ2-1; CDR3 protein: CASSQDRKGGAFNEQFF; CDR3 DNA: TGCGCCAGCAGCCAAGATCGGAAAGGGGGCGCTTTCAATGAGCAGTTCTTC
clone size: -; V gene: TRBV19; D gene: TRBD1; J gene: TRBJ2-5; CDR3 protein: CASSMRGQQGALRKTQYF; CDR3 DNA: TGTGCCAGTAGTATGCGGGGCCAACAGGGGGCGCTCAGAAAGACCCAGTACTTC
clone size: -; V gene: TRBV5-6; D gene: TRBD2; J gene: TRBJ2-7; CDR3 protein: CASRRLAGVGEQYF; CDR3 DNA: TGTGCCAGCAGGAGACTAGCGGGAGTTGGTGAGCAGTACTTC
clone size: -; V gene: TRBV5-4; D gene: -; J gene: TRBJ2-7; CDR3 protein: CASSPFPEEQYF; CDR3 DNA: TGTGCCAGCAGCCCCTTTCCGGAAGAGCAGTACTTC
clone size: -; V gene: TRBV11-2; D gene: -; J gene: TRBJ1-2; CDR3 protein: CASSLDPGTNYGYTF; CDR3 DNA: TGTGCCAGCAGCTTAGACCCCGGTACCAACTATGGCTACACCTTC
clone size: -; V gene: TRBV10-2; D gene: TRBD2; J gene: TRBJ2-3; CDR3 protein: CASSPTSGGGLAPDTQYF; CDR3 DNA: TGCGCCAGCAGTCCGACTAGCGGGGGGGGACTAGCGCCAGATACGCAGTATTTT
clone size: -; V gene: TRBV29-1; D gene: TRBD2; J gene: TRBJ2-3; CDR3 protein: CSAPPSGTSGTDTQYF; CDR3 DNA: TGCAGCGCTCCACCCTCCGGGACTAGCGGTACAGATACGCAGTATTTT
clone size: -; V gene: TRBV18; D gene: -; J gene: TRBJ1-1; CDR3 protein: CASSPGLNTEAFF; CDR3 DNA: TGTGCCAGCTCACCAGGGCTAAACACTGAAGCTTTCTTT
clone size: -; V gene: TRBV6-1; D gene: -; J gene: TRBJ1-4; CDR3 protein: CASSEVLGHLEKLFF; CDR3 DNA: TGTGCCAGCAGTGAAGTGTTAGGACACCTTGAAAAACTGTTTTTT
clone size: -; V gene: TRBV4-2; D gene: -; J gene: TRBJ2-2; CDR3 protein: CASSSTETNTGELFF; CDR3 DNA: TGTGCCAGCAGCTCGACAGAGACGAACACCGGGGAGCTGTTTTTT
clone size: -; V gene: TRBV5-1; D gene: TRBD2; J gene: TRBJ2-3; CDR3 protein: CASSLLGGRAADTQYF; CDR3 DNA: TGCGCCAGCAGCCTACTCGGGGGGAGGGCCGCAGATACGCAGTATTTT
clone size: -; V gene: TRBV5-4; D gene: TRBD2; J gene: TRBJ2-1; CDR3 protein: CASSQDGTSGYNEQFF; CDR3 DNA: TGTGCCAGCAGCCAAGACGGGACTAGCGGATACAATGAGCAGTTCTTC
clone size: -; V gene: TRBV7-9; D gene: -; J gene: TRBJ2-1; CDR3 protein: CASSGKGFVAYNEQFF; CDR3 DNA: TGTGCCAGCAGCGGTAAGGGATTCGTCGCTTACAATGAGCAGTTCTTC
clone size: -; V gene: TRBV6-5; D gene: -; J gene: TRBJ1-4; CDR3 protein: CASSYGQYNEKLFF; CDR3 DNA: TGTGCCAGCAGTTACGGGCAGTATAATGAAAAACTGTTTTTT
clone size: few; V gene: TRBV27; D gene: -; J gene: TRBJ1-2; CDR3 protein: CASSLSGGSGYTF; CDR3 DNA: TGTGCCAGCAGTTTGAGCGGGGGGTCTGGCTACACCTTC